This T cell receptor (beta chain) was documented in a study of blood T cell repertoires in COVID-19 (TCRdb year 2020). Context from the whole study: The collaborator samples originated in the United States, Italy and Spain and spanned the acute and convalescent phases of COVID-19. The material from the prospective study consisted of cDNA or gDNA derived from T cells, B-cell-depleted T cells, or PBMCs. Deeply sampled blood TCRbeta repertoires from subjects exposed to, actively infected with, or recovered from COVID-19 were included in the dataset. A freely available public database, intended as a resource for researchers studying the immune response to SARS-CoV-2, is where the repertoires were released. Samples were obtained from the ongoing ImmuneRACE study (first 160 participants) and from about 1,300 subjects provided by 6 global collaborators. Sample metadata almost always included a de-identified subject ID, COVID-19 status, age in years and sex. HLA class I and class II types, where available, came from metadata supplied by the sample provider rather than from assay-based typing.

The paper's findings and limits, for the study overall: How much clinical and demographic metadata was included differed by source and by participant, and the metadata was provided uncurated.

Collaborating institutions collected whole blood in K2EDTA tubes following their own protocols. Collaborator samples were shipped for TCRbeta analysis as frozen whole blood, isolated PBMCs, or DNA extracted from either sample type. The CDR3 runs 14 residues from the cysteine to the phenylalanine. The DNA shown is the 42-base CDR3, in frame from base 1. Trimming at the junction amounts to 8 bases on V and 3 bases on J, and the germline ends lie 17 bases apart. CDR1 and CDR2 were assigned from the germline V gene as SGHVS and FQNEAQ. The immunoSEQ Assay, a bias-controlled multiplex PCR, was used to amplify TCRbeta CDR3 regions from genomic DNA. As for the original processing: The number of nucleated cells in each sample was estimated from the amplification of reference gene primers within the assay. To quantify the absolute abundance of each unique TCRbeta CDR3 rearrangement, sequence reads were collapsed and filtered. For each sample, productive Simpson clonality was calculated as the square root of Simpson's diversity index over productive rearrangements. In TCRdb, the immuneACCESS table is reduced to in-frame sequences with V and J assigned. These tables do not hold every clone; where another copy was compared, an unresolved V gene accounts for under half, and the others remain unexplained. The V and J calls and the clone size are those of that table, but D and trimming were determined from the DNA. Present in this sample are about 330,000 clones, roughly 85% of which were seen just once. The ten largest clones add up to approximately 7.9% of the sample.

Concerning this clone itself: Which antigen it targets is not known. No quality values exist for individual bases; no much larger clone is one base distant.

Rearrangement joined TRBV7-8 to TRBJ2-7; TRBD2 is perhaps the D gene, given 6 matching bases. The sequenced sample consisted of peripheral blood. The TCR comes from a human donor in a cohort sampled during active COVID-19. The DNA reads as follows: TGTGCCAGCTCTCCCGGGGACTTCTTCTACGAGCAGTACTTC. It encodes CASSPGDFFYEQYF.